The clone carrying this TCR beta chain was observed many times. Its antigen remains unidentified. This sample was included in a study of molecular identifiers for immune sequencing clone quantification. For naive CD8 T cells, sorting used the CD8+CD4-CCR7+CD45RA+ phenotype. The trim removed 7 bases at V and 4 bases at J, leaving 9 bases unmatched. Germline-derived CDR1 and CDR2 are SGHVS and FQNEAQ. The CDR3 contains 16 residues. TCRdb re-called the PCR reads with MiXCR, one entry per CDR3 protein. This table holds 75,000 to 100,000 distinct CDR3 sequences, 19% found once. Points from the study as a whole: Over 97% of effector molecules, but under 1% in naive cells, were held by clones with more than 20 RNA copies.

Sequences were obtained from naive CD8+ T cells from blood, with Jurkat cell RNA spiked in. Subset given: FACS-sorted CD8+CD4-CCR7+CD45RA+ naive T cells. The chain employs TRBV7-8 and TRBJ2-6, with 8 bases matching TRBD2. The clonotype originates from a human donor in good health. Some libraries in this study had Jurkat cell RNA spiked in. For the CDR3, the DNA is TGTGCCAGCACCCCATGGACTAGCCCCGGGGCCAACGTCCTGACTTTC. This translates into CASTPWTSPGANVLTF. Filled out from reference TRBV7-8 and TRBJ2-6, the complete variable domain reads GAGVSQSPRYKVAKRGQDVALRCDPISGHVSLFWYQQALGQGPEFLTYFQNEAQLDKSGLPSDRFFAERPEGSVSTLKIQRTQQEDSAVYLCASTPWTSPGANVLTFGAGSRLTVL.